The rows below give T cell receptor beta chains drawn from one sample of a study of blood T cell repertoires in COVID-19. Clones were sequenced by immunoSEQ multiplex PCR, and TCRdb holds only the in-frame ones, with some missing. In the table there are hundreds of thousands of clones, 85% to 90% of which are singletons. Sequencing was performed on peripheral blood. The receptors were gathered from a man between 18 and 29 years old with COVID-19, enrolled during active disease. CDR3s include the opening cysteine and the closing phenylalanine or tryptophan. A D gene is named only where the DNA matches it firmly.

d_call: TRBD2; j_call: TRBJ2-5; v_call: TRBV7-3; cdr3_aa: CASSPRGGREETQYF; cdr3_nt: TGTGCCAGCAGCCCACGAGGCGGGAGGGAAGAGACCCAGTACTTC
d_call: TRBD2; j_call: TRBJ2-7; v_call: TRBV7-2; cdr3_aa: CASSLAPAGLLYEQYF; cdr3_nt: TGTGCCAGCAGCTTAGCGCCAGCGGGGCTATTATACGAGCAGTACTTC
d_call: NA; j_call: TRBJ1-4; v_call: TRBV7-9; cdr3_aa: CASSGPYGRTATNEKLFF; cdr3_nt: TGTGCCAGCAGCGGACCATACGGGCGGACAGCCACTAATGAAAAACTGTTTTTT
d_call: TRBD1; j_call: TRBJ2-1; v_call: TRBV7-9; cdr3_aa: CASSSSGTGLGLGQFF; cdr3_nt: TGTGCCAGCAGCTCTTCCGGGACAGGATTGGGCCTGGGGCAGTTCTTC
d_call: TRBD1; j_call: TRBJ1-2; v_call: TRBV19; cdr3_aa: CASRDRIYGYTF; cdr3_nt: TGTGCCAGTCGGGACAGGATCTATGGCTACACCTTC
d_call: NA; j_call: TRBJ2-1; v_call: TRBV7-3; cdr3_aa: CASSSNNEQFF; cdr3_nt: TGTGCCAGCAGCTCCAACAATGAGCAGTTCTTC
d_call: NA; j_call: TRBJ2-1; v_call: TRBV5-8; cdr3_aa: CASSLDRSSYNEQFF; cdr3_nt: TGTGCCAGCAGCTTGGACAGGAGCTCCTACAATGAGCAGTTCTTC
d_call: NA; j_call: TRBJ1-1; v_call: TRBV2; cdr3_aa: CASRTESNTEAFF; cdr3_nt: TGTGCCAGCAGGACAGAATCGAACACTGAAGCTTTCTTT
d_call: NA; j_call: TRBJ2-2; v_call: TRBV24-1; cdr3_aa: CATSDALGRTGGELFF; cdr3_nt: TGTGCCACCAGTGATGCACTAGGCCGTACGGGCGGGGAGCTGTTTTTT
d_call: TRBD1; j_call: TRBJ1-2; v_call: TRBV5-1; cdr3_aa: CASSATSGGTDGYTF; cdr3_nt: TGCGCCAGCAGCGCGACCTCAGGTGGGACAGATGGCTACACCTTC
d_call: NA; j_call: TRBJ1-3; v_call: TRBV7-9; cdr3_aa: CASSLAGGGLGNTIYF; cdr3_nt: TGTGCCAGCAGCTTAGCGGGAGGAGGCCTTGGAAACACCATATATTTT